This T cell receptor (beta chain) stems from a study of blood T cell repertoires in COVID-19. Study details: The United States, Italy and Spain supplied acute and convalescent COVID-19 samples. Nucleic acid was either cDNA or gDNA, and it came from T cells, B-cell-depleted T cells, or PBMCs.

The CDR3 contains 15 residues. V dropped 7 bases and J dropped 0 bases, with 13 bases sitting between them. Germline values: CDR1 MNHNY, CDR2 SVGAGI (reference sequence). Followed over time, Seattle patients had been enrolled while infection was active. In the authors' workflow: Nucleated cell counts were estimated from reference gene primer amplification. Assay: immunoSEQ multiplex PCR; the TCRdb copy retains only in-frame clones and omits some. The V and J calls and the clone size are those of that table, but D and trimming were determined from the DNA. The sample consists of just over 150,000 clones, around 93% of them appearing once.

The sequenced sample consisted of peripheral blood. The chain recombines TRBV6-6 with TRBJ1-5; tentatively, D is TRBD1 (6 bases). This receptor was taken from a man aged 25 to 40 with COVID-19, enrolled during active disease. CDR3 amino acids: CASTPDRNSNQPQHF. CDR3 in DNA: TGTGCCAGCACCCCGGACAGAAATAGCAATCAGCCCCAGCATTTT.